Below are 6 T cell receptor beta chains sequenced from a single sample in a study of cytomegalovirus exposure and HLA in healthy donors (dated by TCRdb to between 2016 and 2019). Library construction relied on the immunoSEQ multiplex PCR assay. A mixture of 60 forward primers for TCR Vbeta segments and 13 reverse primers for TCR Jbeta segments was used in the multiplex PCR. Sourced from immuneACCESS, this table was stored by TCRdb with only in-frame sequences that have V and J called. A share of the clones is absent; for the studies checked, an unresolved V gene accounts for under half, and the remainder has no known explanation. The sample has around 85,000 clones on record, 80% of them singletons. Around 0.96% of the sample is held by the ten biggest clonotypes. Sequencing input: PBMCs. The receptors originated from a male donor in good health and CMV-seronegative.

The rearrangement uses TRBV7-8 and TRBJ2-5, with D possibly being TRBD2 (5 bases). The CDR3 covers 15 residues. The V end was cut by 0 bases, the J end by 4 bases, with 12 bases between. The germline V gene has CDR1 SGHVS and CDR2 FQNEAQ. The CDR3 reads CASSLAGVGLETQYF. The CDR3 DNA reads as TGTGCCAGCAGCTTAGCGGGAGTGGGGTTAGAGACCCAGTACTTC. Based on the CDR3 plus reference TRBV7-8 and TRBJ2-5, the full variable domain is GAGVSQSPRYKVAKRGQDVALRCDPISGHVSLFWYQQALGQGPEFLTYFQNEAQLDKSGLPSDRFFAERPEGSVSTLKIQRTQQEDSAVYLCASSLAGVGLETQYFGPGTRLLVL.

V is TRBV27 and J is TRBJ1-2; 8 bases are shared with TRBD1. The CDR3 length is 13 residues. Per germline, CDR1 MNHEY and CDR2 SMNVEV (reference sequence). The V gene end was trimmed by 7 bases and the J gene end by 3 bases; junction bases not matched to a gene: 4. The CDR3 DNA follows: TGTGCCAGCAAGCAGACAGGGGACTATGGCTACACCTTC. This gives the protein CASKQTGDYGYTF.

The gene calls are TRBV6-1 and TRBJ1-2, with 8 bases identical to TRBD1. The CDR3 sequence is 14 residues long. Germline V gene data show CDR1 as MNHNS and CDR2 as SASEGT. V dropped 4 bases and J dropped 11; count of bases not matched to a gene: 12. CDR3 sequence: CASSVDRGPFLYTF. For the CDR3, the DNA is TGTGCCAGCAGTGTCGACAGGGGACCTTTTCTGTACACCTTC.

CDR3 region: CASSPLGHLNQPQHF. CDR3 sequence (DNA): TGTGCCAGTAGTCCCCTAGGCCACCTAAATCAGCCCCAGCATTTT. This chain links TRBV19 with TRBJ1-5, with D unresolved. There are 15 residues in the CDR3. The V gene's germline CDR1 is LNHDA and CDR2 SQIVND (reference sequence). V dropped 5 bases and J dropped 4 bases, with 15 bases sitting between them.

This chain links TRBV19 with TRBJ2-3; a weak D match, TRBD1 (5 bases). The germline gives CDR1 LNHDA, CDR2 SQIVND (reference sequence). The V end lost 10 bases, the J end lost 1 base, and 15 bases lay between the germline ends. This CDR3 region has 14 residues. CDR3 in DNA: TGTGCCACCCAAGGGGCAAGAGGCACAGATACGCAGTATTTT. It codes for CATQGARGTDTQYF.

The chain joins TRBV27 to TRBJ2-1; D perhaps matches TRBD2 (6 bases). Germline lookup yields CDR1 MNHEY and CDR2 SMNVEV (reference sequence). V was shortened by 4 bases and J by 4 bases, with 11 bases between the two germline ends. The CDR3 is 14 residues long. CDR3: CASSWGLKYNEQFF. For the CDR3, the DNA is TGTGCCAGCAGTTGGGGACTGAAATACAATGAGCAGTTCTTC.